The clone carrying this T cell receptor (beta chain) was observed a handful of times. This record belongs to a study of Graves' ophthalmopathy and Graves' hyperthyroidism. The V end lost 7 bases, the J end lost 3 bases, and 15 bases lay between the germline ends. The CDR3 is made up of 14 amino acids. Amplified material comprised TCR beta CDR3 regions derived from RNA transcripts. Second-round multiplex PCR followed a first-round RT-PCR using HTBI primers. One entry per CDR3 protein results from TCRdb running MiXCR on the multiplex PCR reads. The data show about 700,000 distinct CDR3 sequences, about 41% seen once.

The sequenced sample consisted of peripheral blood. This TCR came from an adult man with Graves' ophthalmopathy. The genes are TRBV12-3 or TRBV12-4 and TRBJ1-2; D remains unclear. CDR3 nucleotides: TGTGCCAGCACCCAACTGGGGAGCCACTATGGCTACACCTTC. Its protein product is CASTQLGSHYGYTF.